Below are 24 T cell receptor beta chains sequenced from a single sample in a study of T-cell memory formation after mild COVID-19. From the 5' RACE reads, TCRdb called clonotypes with MiXCR, one entry per CDR3 protein. Among approximately 250,000 distinct CDR3 sequences listed, 16% were seen once. What was sequenced was PBMCs or a T cell subset sorted from them (not recorded which). These receptors all come from a man younger than 35 who had mild COVID-19 (a few samples of this study predate the infection). Cell type and time point are not known.

The V call is TRBV5-1, the J call TRBJ2-3, with D possibly being TRBD2 (7 bases). Trimming took off 2 bases at V and 3 bases at J, with 13 bases between the two ends. The CDR3 length is 15 residues. The germline V gene has CDR1 SGHRS and CDR2 YFSETQ. The CDR3 region is CASSLDGGTTDTQYF. The CDR3 DNA is TGCGCCAGCAGCTTAGACGGGGGGACAACAGATACGCAGTATTTT.

A few counts support this clonotype. V and J are TRBV5-1 and TRBJ1-2; D is undetermined. Trimming stripped 4 bases from V and 1 base from J, with 8 bases between. Germline V gene lookup returns CDR1 SGHRS and CDR2 YFSETQ. The CDR3 length is 13 residues. CDR3 protein: CASSPTDNYGYTF. DNA of the CDR3: TGCGCCAGCAGCCCGACCGATAACTATGGCTACACCTTC.

V gene TRBV6-2 or TRBV6-3 combines with J gene TRBJ2-2, with 11 nucleotides matching TRBD1. Per the germline V gene, CDR1 is MNHEY and CDR2 is SVGEGT. The length of the CDR3 is 18 residues. Losses at the gene ends were 5 bases for V and 4 bases for J; bases not matched to a gene: 12. CDR3 nucleotides: TGTGCCAGCAGTGGACATCCTCCGGGACAGGGGGTCACCGGGGAGCTGTTTTTT. This sequence encodes CASSGHPPGQGVTGELFF.

The rearrangement links TRBV20-1 to TRBJ2-5; perhaps TRBD2 as D (5 bases). The germline V and J ends were trimmed by 8 bases and 1 base, with 8 bases remaining between them. From germline, CDR1 is DFQATT and CDR2 SNEGSKA (reference sequence). The CDR3 totals 11 residues. The CDR3 DNA follows: TGCAGTCCGAGGGTCCAAGAGACCCAGTACTTC. As protein: CSPRVQETQYF.

The chain joins TRBV9 to TRBJ2-2; TRBD2 matches at 10 bases. Germline V lookup: CDR1 SGDLS, CDR2 YYNGEE. Trimming took 0 bases from V and 4 from J; bases not matched to a gene: 6. The CDR3 covers 17 residues. The DNA for the CDR3 is TGTGCCAGCAGCGTAGTTAGCGGGGGGCCGGGCACCGGGGAGCTGTTTTTT. It is translated as CASSVVSGGPGTGELFF.

This clonotype turned up a few times. This sequence joins TRBV5-6 and TRBJ1-1; D may be TRBD1 (5 bases). The V end lost 1 base, the J end lost 1 base, and 8 bases lay between the germline ends. From germline, CDR1 is SGHDT and CDR2 YYEEEE. The CDR3 extends over 14 amino acids. In nucleotides, the CDR3 is TGTGCCAGCAGCTTGACAGGATGGAACACTGAAGCTTTCTTT. Encoded protein: CASSLTGWNTEAFF.

V usage is TRBV6-5 and J usage is TRBJ2-1, with 7 bases aligning to TRBD1. V dropped 5 bases and J dropped 4; count of bases not matched to a gene: 5. Germline CDR1 is MNHEY and CDR2 is SVGAGI. CDR3 length: 14 residues. In nucleotides, the CDR3 is TGTGCCAGCAGTACGGGACAGACTTACAATGAGCAGTTCTTC. Amino acids: CASSTGQTYNEQFF.

This clonotype came up a few times. V and J are TRBV5-1 and TRBJ2-5; possible D gene TRBD1, 5 bases. The CDR3 runs to 14 residues. Germline CDR1 and CDR2: SGHRS and YFSETQ. Trimming removed 1 base from V and 2 bases from J, with 9 bases in between. The CDR3 DNA is TGCGCCAGCAGCTTGACAGGCCAGCAAGAGACCCAGTACTTC. It is translated as CASSLTGQQETQYF.

The chain employs TRBV5-1 and TRBJ1-1; D gene uncertain. The germline CDR1 and CDR2 sequences are SGHRS and YFSETQ. Trimming left V 0 bases short and J 1 base short, with 10 bases between. This CDR3 is 15 amino acids long. In nucleotides, the CDR3 is TGCGCCAGCAGCTTGGGGATCACAGAGAACACTGAAGCTTTCTTT. As protein: CASSLGITENTEAFF.

The table lists this clonotype with many counts. The chain recombines TRBV20-1 with TRBJ2-1; D could derive from TRBD1 or TRBD2 (6 bases each). Germline assignment: CDR1 DFQATT and CDR2 SNEGSKA (reference sequence). The CDR3 runs to 13 residues. V dropped 5 bases and J dropped 7 bases, with 15 bases sitting between them. CDR3 sequence (DNA): TGCAGTGCTTCTAGGGGGGCCAGAAATGAGCAGTTCTTC. Translation: CSASRGARNEQFF.

The chain has TRBV2 and TRBJ2-1; D gene ambiguous. This CDR3 is 13 amino acids long. The germline CDR1 and CDR2 sequences are SNHLY and FYNNEI. V lost 6 bases and J lost 4, with 10 bases in between. The CDR3 DNA reads TGTGCCAGCAGCCGGACGCAATACAATGAGCAGTTCTTC. Its protein is CASSRTQYNEQFF.

This clonotype has only a few counts. The chain links TRBV5-1 to TRBJ2-7; D is uncertain. CDR1 SGHRS and CDR2 YFSETQ come from the germline V gene. Trimming pared 4 bases from V and 6 bases from J, leaving 17 bases between. The CDR3 is 14 residues long. The chain's CDR3 is CASSPGPEPGEQYF. CDR3 coding DNA: TGCGCCAGCAGCCCCGGGCCGGAGCCGGGCGAGCAGTACTTC.

The chain carries TRBV24-1 and TRBJ2-1; D is tentatively TRBD1 or TRBD2 (5 bases each). V was pared by 4 bases and J by 5 bases, with 17 bases between. The CDR3 extends over 16 amino acids. CDR1 is KGHDR, CDR2 SFDVKD, per germline. CDR3 sequence: CATSDPGPRGHNEQFF. As DNA, the CDR3 is TGTGCCACCAGTGACCCGGGACCCCGAGGCCACAATGAGCAGTTCTTC.

The genes are TRBV5-4 and TRBJ1-1, with D possibly being TRBD1 (6 bases). The V gene's germline CDR1 is SGHNT and CDR2 YYREEE (reference sequence). The CDR3 contains 14 residues. V was trimmed by 5 bases and J by 6 bases, leaving 17 bases between them. The CDR3 bases are TGTGCCAGCAGTCGGAGGGGGACGGGATCTGAAGCTTTCTTT. Encoded protein: CASSRRGTGSEAFF. Combining the CDR3 with reference TRBV5-4 and TRBJ1-1 gives the whole variable domain ETGVTQSPTHLIKTRGQQVTLRCSSQSGHNTVSWYQQALGQGPQFIFQYYREEENGRGNFPPRFSGLQFPNYSSELNVNALELDDSALYLCASSRRGTGSEAFFGQGTRLTVV.

This clonotype came up a few times. The J gene is TRBJ1-2, the V gene TRBV10-3; 7 bases fit TRBD1. This CDR3 spans 13 amino acids. The V and J ends lost 4 bases and 4 bases, in that order; junction bases with no gene match: 3. Germline-derived CDR1 and CDR2 are ENHRY and SYGVKD. CDR3 nucleotides: TGTGCCATCAGTGGGACAGGTCCCTATGGCTACACCTTC. Translating it yields CAISGTGPYGYTF.

This clonotype has more than one count but fewer than ten. V and J are TRBV5-6 and TRBJ1-1; no definite D call. Trimming left V 0 bases short and J 5 bases short, with 11 bases between. The CDR3 is made up of 14 amino acids. Germline CDR1 reads SGHDT; CDR2 reads YYEEEE. The CDR3 DNA reads TGTGCCAGCAGCTTGGACGGTACAATAACTGAAGCTTTCTTT. Translation gives CASSLDGTITEAFF.

This clonotype was detected only a few times. The V gene is TRBV3-1, the J gene TRBJ1-4; D is possibly TRBD1 (6 bases). Germline V gives CDR1 LGHDT, CDR2 YNNKEL (reference sequence). The CDR3 covers 16 residues. V was cut by 4 bases and J by 4 bases, with 16 bases left in between. The CDR3 is CASSPIPGAINEKLFF. CDR3 bases: TGTGCCAGCAGCCCCATTCCGGGGGCCATTAATGAAAAACTGTTTTTT.

On this clonotype itself: A read error may explain this, as a much larger clone is one base away. The chain combines TRBV7-9 with TRBJ2-5; D is undetermined. CDR3 size: 11 residues. V was shortened by 5 bases and J by 5 bases, with 6 bases between the two germline ends. Germline V gene data show CDR1 as SEHNR and CDR2 as FQNEAQ (reference sequence). CDR3 protein: CASSRMETQYF. The CDR3 DNA reads TGTGCCAGCAGCCGGATGGAGACCCAGTACTTC.

The V and J genes are TRBV4-1 and TRBJ1-2; D gene ambiguous. Germline CDR1 reads MGHRA; CDR2 reads YSYEKL. The CDR3 runs 16 residues. V lost 0 bases to trimming and J lost 4 bases, with 15 bases between them. CDR3 coding DNA: TGCGCCAGCAGCCAAGACCTTCTCTCGGATTTCTATGGCTACACCTTC. Residues: CASSQDLLSDFYGYTF.

This clonotype was detected a few times. J is TRBJ2-3 and V is TRBV7-2; D ambiguous. The CDR3 contains 14 residues. Germline values: CDR1 SGHTA, CDR2 FQGNSA. Trimming removed 5 bases from V and 2 bases from J, with 11 bases in between. CDR3 coding DNA: TGTGCCAGCAGCCCCCCCGGGTTCACAGATACGCAGTATTTT. Translating gives CASSPPGFTDTQYF. Combining the CDR3 with reference TRBV7-2 and TRBJ2-3 gives the whole variable domain GAGVSQSPSNKVTEKGKDVELRCDPISGHTALYWYRQSLGQGLEFLIYFQGNSAPDKSGLPSDRFSAERTGGSVSTLTIQRTQQEDSAVYLCASSPPGFTDTQYFGPGTRLTVL.

J is TRBJ2-2 and V is TRBV6-5; the D gene is possibly TRBD1 (5 bases). The germline V and J ends were trimmed by 8 bases and 3 bases, with 16 bases remaining between them. The CDR3 is made up of 15 amino acids. Germline V gene data show CDR1 as MNHEY and CDR2 as SVGAGI. The CDR3 DNA is TGTGCCAGCTCCCGATCAGGGTGGTACACCGGGGAGCTGTTTTTT. Residues: CASSRSGWYTGELFF.

This clonotype was seen a few times. The chain employs TRBV20-1 and TRBJ1-3; D is unclear. The CDR3 length is 14 residues. Germline CDR1 and CDR2: DFQATT and SNEGSKA (reference sequence). Trimming shortened V by 0 bases and J by 0 bases, and 6 bases separated the two germline ends. CDR3 coding DNA: TGCAGTGCTAGAGACGGACGCTCTGGAAACACCATATATTTT. It encodes CSARDGRSGNTIYF.

This clonotype was picked up many times. The gene calls are TRBV7-9 and TRBJ2-7; D may be TRBD1 (6 bases). V was cut by 4 bases and J by 1 base, with 17 bases left in between. This CDR3 has 16 amino acids. Germline CDR1 and CDR2: SEHNR and FQNEAQ (reference sequence). Here the CDR3 DNA reads TGTGCCAGCAGCTCTTCCCCGGGACACCTATCCTACGAGCAGTACTTC. Amino acids: CASSSSPGHLSYEQYF.

This clonotype occurred many times. The chain has TRBV4-3 and TRBJ2-3; TRBD1 is a possible D gene (6 bases). The CDR3 covers 14 residues. The germline V gene has CDR1 LGHNA and CDR2 YSLEER. V dropped 3 bases and J dropped 0 bases, with 7 bases sitting between them. The CDR3 region has the DNA TGCGCCAGCAGCCAGGGGGCTAGCACAGATACGCAGTATTTT. Translating gives CASSQGASTDTQYF.